One TCR beta chain is described in this entry. Its antigen remains unidentified. CDR3 size: 19 residues. This entry comes from a study of blood T cells in healthy people across ages. A second PCR of 7 to 11 cycles used a sample-barcoded 5' primer and a J-beta primer mix. TCRdb analysed the 5' RACE reads with MiXCR anew, one entry per CDR3 protein. The table records about 640,000 distinct CDR3 sequences, about 53% of them present only once. Study-level points and caveats: Donors of long life had a larger count of naive CD4+ cells and greater diversity than aged donors.

The clonotype comes from a man aged 60 to 69 in good health. The material sequenced was blood. This chain connects TRBV21-1 to TRBJ2-5; the table assigns TRBD2, which was not confirmed against the DNA. TRBV21-1 is noted as a pseudogene. For the CDR3, the DNA is TGTGCCAGCAGCAAAGGGACTATTAAGGCTAGCGGGGGTCAAGAGACCCAGTACTTC. Amino acid sequence: CASSKGTIKASGGQETQYF.